This TCR beta chain originates from a study of T cells after yellow fever vaccination. Germline V gives CDR1 SGHDN, CDR2 FVKESK. The CDR3 runs to 14 residues. Between the trimmed V and J ends, which lost 0 bases and 5 bases, there was a span of 10 bases. Using its own MiXCR run on the 5' RACE reads, TCRdb lists one record per CDR3 protein. The sample lists hundreds of thousands of distinct CDR3 sequences, around 12% occurring once. The rearrangement links TRBV14 to TRBJ2-5; D perhaps matches TRBD1 (5 bases). The TCR was taken from a young man who received the YFV17D yellow fever vaccine. The specimen was PBMCs, collected on the day of the yellow fever booster vaccination. The CDR3 reads CASSQDAGLETQYF. The CDR3 DNA is TGTGCCAGCAGCCAAGATGCAGGGTTGGAGACCCAGTACTTC.